Sequencing of this T cell receptor beta chain was carried out in a study of cytomegalovirus exposure and HLA in healthy donors. As to this clone: Its antigen is not identified.

The primer mix had 60 Vbeta and 13 Jbeta primers. How the authors handled the data: Later work found 65 million to 90 million unique TCR beta chains, with roughly 11 million shared. This table comes from immunoSEQ multiplex PCR, and its TCRdb copy is limited to in-frame clones, with some not included. That table gives V, J and clone size, and the DNA gave D and trimming. The sample has approximately 96,000 clones, and its top ten clones hold 5% to 6.5%. The CDR3 loop spans 14 amino acids. The trim removed 7 bases at V and 0 bases at J, leaving 8 bases unmatched. CDR1 is SQVTM, CDR2 ANQGSEA, per germline. Study-wide points: As a later analysis revealed, most CMV-associated TCR beta chains appeared HLA-restricted.

The chain carries TRBV29-1 and TRBJ1-1; 7 nucleotides line up with TRBD1. The sequence derives from a girl aged 5-17 years in good health and CMV-seropositive. The specimen sequenced was PBMCs. The chain's CDR3 is CSGRAGTVNTEAFF. CDR3 bases: TGCAGCGGGAGAGCTGGGACAGTGAACACTGAAGCTTTCTTT.